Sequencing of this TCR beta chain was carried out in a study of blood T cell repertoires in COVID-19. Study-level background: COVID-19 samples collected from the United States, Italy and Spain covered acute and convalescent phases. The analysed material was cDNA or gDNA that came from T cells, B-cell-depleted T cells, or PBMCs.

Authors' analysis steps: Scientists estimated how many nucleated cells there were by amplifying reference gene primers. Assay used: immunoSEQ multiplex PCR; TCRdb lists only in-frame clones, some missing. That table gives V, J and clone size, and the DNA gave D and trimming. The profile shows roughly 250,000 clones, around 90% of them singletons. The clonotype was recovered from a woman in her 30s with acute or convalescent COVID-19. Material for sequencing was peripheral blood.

CDR3 DNA: TGTGCCAGCAGCTTGGGGGGGCTGGTCAAAAACATTCAGTACTTC. It codes for CASSLGGLVKNIQYF. The chain links TRBV9 to TRBJ2-4; a weak D match, TRBD2 (7 bases). V gave up 4 bases and J gave up 3 bases, with 14 bases separating them. Germline V gene sequence: CDR1 SGDLS, CDR2 YYNGEE. The CDR3 consists of 15 residues.